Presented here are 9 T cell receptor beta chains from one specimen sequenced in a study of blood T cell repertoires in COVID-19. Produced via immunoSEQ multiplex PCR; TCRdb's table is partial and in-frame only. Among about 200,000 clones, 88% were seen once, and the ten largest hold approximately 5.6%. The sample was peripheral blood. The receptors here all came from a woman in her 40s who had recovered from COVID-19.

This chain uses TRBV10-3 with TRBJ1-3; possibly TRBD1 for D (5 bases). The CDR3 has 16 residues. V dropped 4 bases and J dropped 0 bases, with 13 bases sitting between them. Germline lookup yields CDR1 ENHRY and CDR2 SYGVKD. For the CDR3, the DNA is TGTGCCATCAGTGGGGGCACAGCTATCTCTGGAAACACCATATATTTT. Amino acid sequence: CAISGGTAISGNTIYF.

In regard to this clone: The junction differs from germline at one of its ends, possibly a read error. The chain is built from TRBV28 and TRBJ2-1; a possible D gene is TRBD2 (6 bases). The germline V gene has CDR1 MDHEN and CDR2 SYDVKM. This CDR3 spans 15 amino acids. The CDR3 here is CASTTWGRGMNEQFF. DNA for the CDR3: TGTGCCAGCACCACCTGGGGCCGGGGGATGAATGAACAGTTCTTC. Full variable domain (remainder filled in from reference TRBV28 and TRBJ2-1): DVKVTQSSRYLVKRTGEKVFLECVQDMDHENMFWYRQDPGLGLRLIYFSYDVKMKEKGDIPEGYSVSREKKERFSLILESASTNQTSMYLCASTTWGRGMNEQFFGPGTRLTVL.

CDR3 region: CASWEGNYNEQFF. CDR3 DNA sequence: TGTGCCAGCTGGGAGGGAAACTACAATGAGCAGTTCTTC. The V and J genes are TRBV7-8 and TRBJ2-1; 7 nucleotides align to TRBD2. The CDR3 covers 13 residues. V lost 8 bases, J lost 3 bases, and 4 bases stayed unmatched. CDR1 and CDR2 from the germline V gene are SGHVS and FQNEAQ. The complete variable domain, with remaining parts taken from reference TRBV7-8 and TRBJ2-1, reads GAGVSQSPRYKVAKRGQDVALRCDPISGHVSLFWYQQALGQGPEFLTYFQNEAQLDKSGLPSDRFFAERPEGSVSTLKIQRTQQEDSAVYLCASWEGNYNEQFFGPGTRLTVL.

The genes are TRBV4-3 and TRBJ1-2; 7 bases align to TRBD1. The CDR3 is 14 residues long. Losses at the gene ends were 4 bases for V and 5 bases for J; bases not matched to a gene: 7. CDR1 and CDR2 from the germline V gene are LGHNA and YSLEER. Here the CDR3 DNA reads TGCGCCAGCAGCCCGCCGACAGGGTCTTATGGCTACACCTTC. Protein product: CASSPPTGSYGYTF.

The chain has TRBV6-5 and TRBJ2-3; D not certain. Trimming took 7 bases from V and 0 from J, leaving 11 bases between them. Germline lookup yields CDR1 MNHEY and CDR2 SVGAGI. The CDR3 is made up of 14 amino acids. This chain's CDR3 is CASTPYLSTDTQYF. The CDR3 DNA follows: TGTGCCAGCACCCCCTACCTCAGCACAGATACGCAGTATTTT.

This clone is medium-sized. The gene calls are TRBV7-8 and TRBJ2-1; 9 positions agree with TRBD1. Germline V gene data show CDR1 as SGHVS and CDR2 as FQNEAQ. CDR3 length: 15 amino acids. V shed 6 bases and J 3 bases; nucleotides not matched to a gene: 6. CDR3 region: CASRPDRGSYNEQFF. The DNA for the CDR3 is TGTGCCAGCAGACCGGACAGGGGAAGCTACAATGAGCAGTTCTTC.

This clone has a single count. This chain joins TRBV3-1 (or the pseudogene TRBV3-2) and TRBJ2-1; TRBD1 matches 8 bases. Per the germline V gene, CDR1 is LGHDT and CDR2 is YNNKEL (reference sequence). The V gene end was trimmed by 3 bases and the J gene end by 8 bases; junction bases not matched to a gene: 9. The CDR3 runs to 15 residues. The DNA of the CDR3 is TGTGCCAGCAGCCAGATGTCAGGGGGCAGGGATGAGCAGTTCTTC. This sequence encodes CASSQMSGGRDEQFF.

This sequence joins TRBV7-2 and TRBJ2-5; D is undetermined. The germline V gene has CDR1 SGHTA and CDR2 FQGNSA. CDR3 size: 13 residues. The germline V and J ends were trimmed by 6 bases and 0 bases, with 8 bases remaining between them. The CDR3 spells CASSWPNQETQYF. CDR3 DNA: TGTGCCAGCAGTTGGCCCAACCAAGAGACCCAGTACTTC.

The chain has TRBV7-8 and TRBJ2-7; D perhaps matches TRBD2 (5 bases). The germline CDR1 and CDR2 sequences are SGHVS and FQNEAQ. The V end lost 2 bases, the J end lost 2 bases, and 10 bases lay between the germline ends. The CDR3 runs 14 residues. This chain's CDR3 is CASSLTPGTYEQYF. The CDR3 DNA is TGTGCCAGCAGCTTAACGCCGGGGACCTACGAGCAGTACTTC. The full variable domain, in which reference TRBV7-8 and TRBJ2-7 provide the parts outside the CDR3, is GAGVSQSPRYKVAKRGQDVALRCDPISGHVSLFWYQQALGQGPEFLTYFQNEAQLDKSGLPSDRFFAERPEGSVSTLKIQRTQQEDSAVYLCASSLTPGTYEQYFGPGTRLTVT.